This TCR beta chain was sequenced in a study of T-cell reconstitution after alpha-beta-depleted transplantation in children. Study outcomes and limitations: Some patients owed their high day-60 TCRbeta diversity to surviving recipient T cells and thymic progenitors. One year after transplant, T-cell counts and diversity came mostly from newly produced T cells.

Germline CDR1 reads MNHNY; CDR2 reads SVGAGI (reference sequence). The CDR3 covers 13 residues. After removal of 5 bases from V and 8 bases from J, the junction contained 5 bases not matched to a gene. This clonotype has a count of ten or more. Antigen unknown. Unique molecular identifiers were incorporated during preparation of the TCRbeta library. TCRdb reanalysed the PCR reads using MiXCR and keeps one entry per CDR3 protein. Of about 300,000 distinct CDR3 sequences in the sample, roughly 7.8% were seen once. The clonotype comes from a female patient aged 2-9 years who had a stem cell transplant for Fanconi anemia, so the T cells may come from the graft donor. The material was peripheral blood, obtained 360 days after TCRalphabeta/CD19-depleted stem cell transplant. V and J are TRBV6-6 and TRBJ2-1; 8 nucleotides match TRBD2. This CDR3 reads CASSPGRGYEQFF. The CDR3 coding sequence is TGTGCCAGCAGTCCCGGGAGGGGGTATGAGCAGTTCTTC.